The entry that follows covers one T cell receptor beta chain sequence. What it binds is not known. The study ran its PCR with 60 Vbeta and 13 Jbeta primers. Some clones are missing from TCRdb's copy, which holds only in-frame ones; the method was immunoSEQ multiplex PCR. The table lists under 200,000 clones. The V gene end was trimmed by 4 bases and the J gene end by 1 base; junction bases not matched to a gene: 1. The CDR3 is 15 amino acids. Germline V gene lookup returns CDR1 LGHNA and CDR2 YNFKEQ. This specimen comes from a study of cytomegalovirus exposure and HLA in healthy donors. Study context: Previous work identified 120 million or so unique TCR beta sequences from about 200 million T cells. Findings and limits, study-wide: In a later analysis, HLA-C alleles had the fewest associated TCRs, DRB1 alleles the most. Several of the most significant clusters appeared linked to common viral pathogens, based on a later analysis.

The receptor comes from a young woman in good health and CMV-seropositive. The sequencing sample was made of PBMCs. The chain combines TRBV4-2 with TRBJ2-3; 11 positions match TRBD2. As DNA, the CDR3 is TGTGCCAGCAGCCCGACTAGCGGGGGCACAGATACGCAGTATTTT. Encoded protein: CASSPTSGGTDTQYF.